Each of the 32 T cell receptor beta chains below was sequenced from the same sample in a study of cytomegalovirus exposure and HLA in healthy donors. It was with 60 Vbeta and 13 Jbeta primers that the PCR ran. Assay: immunoSEQ multiplex PCR; the TCRdb copy retains only in-frame clones and omits some. This table holds about 130,000 clones, approximately 87% found once. Sequencing input: PBMCs. These receptors were collected from a man younger than 35 in good health and CMV-seropositive.

The rearrangement links TRBV7-9 to TRBJ2-6; perhaps TRBD1 as D (5 bases). The CDR3 spans 15 residues. The V end was cut by 8 bases, the J end by 4 bases, with 15 bases between. Germline V gene sequence: CDR1 SEHNR, CDR2 FQNEAQ (reference sequence). CDR3 sequence reads: CASPSPRAGANVLTF. Written as DNA, the CDR3 is TGTGCCAGCCCTAGTCCCAGGGCCGGGGCCAACGTCCTGACTTTC.

This clone came up a few times. This sequence joins TRBV6-6 and TRBJ1-1; D gene ambiguous. This CDR3 has 15 residues. V was cut by 2 bases and J by 4 bases, with 14 bases left in between. Looked up from germline, CDR1 is MNHNY and CDR2 is SVGAGI (reference sequence). CDR3 in amino acids: CASSYPKGGGTEAFF. DNA of the CDR3: TGTGCCAGCAGTTACCCAAAAGGAGGTGGCACTGAAGCTTTCTTT.

This clone was counted only a few times. V gene TRBV6-5 combines with J gene TRBJ2-7; D might be TRBD1 (6 bases). Deletions cut 5 bases from V and 6 bases from J, with 8 bases between. Germline CDR1 MNHEY, CDR2 SVGAGI. The CDR3 covers 11 residues. The CDR3 nucleotides are TGTGCCAGCAGTCAGGGGTTCGAGCAGTACTTC. This gives the protein CASSQGFEQYF.

The chain recombines TRBV2 with TRBJ2-5; D perhaps matches TRBD1 (6 bases). Germline CDR1 is SNHLY and CDR2 is FYNNEI. The CDR3 covers 11 residues. Trimming removed 8 bases at V and 4 bases at J, with 8 bases between. In DNA form, the CDR3 reads TGTGCCAGCCAACAGGGAGAGACCCAGTACTTC. Protein sequence: CASQQGETQYF.

V usage is TRBV6-6 and J usage is TRBJ2-1; TRBD2 aligns across 13 bases. Germline lookup yields CDR1 MNHNY and CDR2 SVGAGI (reference sequence). CDR3 length: 16 residues. J was trimmed by 4 bases and V by 5 bases; bases with no gene match: 5. The CDR3 DNA is TGTGCCAGCAGTCAGACTAGCGGGGGGTCATACAATGAGCAGTTCTTC. It encodes CASSQTSGGSYNEQFF.

The chain employs TRBV7-9 and TRBJ1-2, with 7 bases identical to TRBD1. The germline gives CDR1 SEHNR, CDR2 FQNEAQ (reference sequence). With V trimmed by 4 bases and J by 8 bases, 4 bases remained unmatched. The CDR3 is 12 amino acids. The CDR3 coding sequence is TGTGCCAGCAGCTCGACAGGGTACGGCTACACCTTC. Translated: CASSSTGYGYTF. Using reference TRBV7-9 and TRBJ1-2 for the parts outside the CDR3, the full variable domain is DTGVSQNPRHKITKRGQNVTFRCDPISEHNRLYWYRQTLGQGPEFLTYFQNEAQLEKSRLLSDRFSAERPKGSFSTLEIQRTEQGDSAMYLCASSSTGYGYTFGSGTRLTVV.

The DNA for the CDR3 is TGTGCCTGGACTGAGACAGACTTTGAAGCTTTCTTT. This translates into CAWTETDFEAFF. The V gene is TRBV30, the J gene TRBJ1-1; D possibly corresponds to TRBD1 (5 bases). Trimming took 4 bases from V and 7 from J, leaving 13 bases between them. CDR1 and CDR2 from the germline V gene are GTSNPN and SVGIG (reference sequence). This CDR3 region has 12 residues.

The rearrangement uses TRBV29-1 and TRBJ1-2; TRBD1 is a possible D gene (5 bases). CDR3 length: 13 residues. Germline V gene lookup returns CDR1 SQVTM and CDR2 ANQGSEA. Trimming pared 6 bases from V and 1 base from J, leaving 12 bases between. This CDR3 reads CSVLQVVNYGYTF. DNA for the CDR3: TGCAGCGTATTACAGGTGGTTAACTATGGCTACACCTTC.

CDR3 in amino acids: CASSSQGAGYSGNTEAFF. CDR3 sequence (DNA): TGTGCCAGCAGCTCCCAGGGGGCTGGCTACTCGGGGAACACTGAAGCTTTCTTT. The gene calls are TRBV7-6 and TRBJ1-1; 8 positions agree with TRBD1. Germline lookup yields CDR1 SGHVS and CDR2 FNYEAQ. The ends lost 4 bases at V and 1 base at J; junction bases unmatched: 14. CDR3 length: 18 amino acids.

V gene TRBV4-1 combines with J gene TRBJ1-6; D might be TRBD1 (5 bases). Trimming cost V 0 bases and J 7 bases, with 16 bases left between them. The CDR3 totals 17 residues. Per germline, CDR1 MGHRA and CDR2 YSYEKL. The CDR3 is CASSQDPRAYSNSPLHF. In DNA, the CDR3 is TGCGCCAGCAGCCAAGATCCCAGGGCCTACTCAAATTCACCCCTCCACTTT.

The chain uses TRBV19 and TRBJ1-2; D is unclear. Germline CDR1 reads LNHDA; CDR2 reads SQIVND (reference sequence). V was shortened by 3 bases and J by 8 bases, with 19 bases between the two germline ends. CDR3 length equals 15 residues. CDR3 in amino acids: CASSISSGSLNGYTF. The CDR3 DNA is TGTGCCAGTAGTATTTCCTCCGGGTCCCTCAACGGCTACACCTTC.

The V and J genes are TRBV5-1 and TRBJ2-1, with TRBD2 matching over 12 bases. The V and J ends lost 6 bases and 5 bases, in that order; junction bases with no gene match: 6. The length of the CDR3 is 15 residues. The germline gives CDR1 SGHRS, CDR2 YFSETQ. Here the CDR3 reads CASNLAGGPHNEQFF. CDR3 in DNA: TGCGCCAGCAATCTAGCGGGGGGGCCGCACAATGAGCAGTTCTTC. Variable domain in full (rest from reference TRBV5-1 and TRBJ2-1): KAGVTQTPRYLIKTRGQQVTLSCSPISGHRSVSWYQQTPGQGLQFLFEYFSETQRNKGNFPGRFSGRQFSNSRSEMNVSTLELGDSALYLCASNLAGGPHNEQFFGPGTRLTVL.

This clone was seen more than once but under ten times. The chain employs TRBV2 and TRBJ2-3; a possible D gene is TRBD2 (6 bases). Germline V gene lookup returns CDR1 SNHLY and CDR2 FYNNEI. This CDR3 is 12 amino acids long. V was clipped by 6 bases and J by 6 bases, with 10 bases between them. The CDR3 sequence: CASSLTSDTQYF. The DNA of the CDR3 is TGTGCCAGCAGCCTTACTAGCGATACGCAGTATTTT.

The rearrangement joins TRBV7-9 to TRBJ2-7; no clear D gene. Trimming cost V 5 bases and J 4 bases, with 12 bases left between them. CDR3 length: 13 residues. Germline assignment: CDR1 SEHNR and CDR2 FQNEAQ (reference sequence). CDR3 sequence reads: CASSHSSGYEQYF. CDR3 sequence (DNA): TGTGCCAGCAGCCATTCGTCAGGTTACGAGCAGTACTTC.

The V call is TRBV11-2, the J call TRBJ1-1; D ambiguous. Germline loops: CDR1 SGHAT, CDR2 FQNNGV. V was cut by 1 base and J by 5 bases, with 11 bases left in between. The CDR3 is 14 residues long. The CDR3, as DNA: TGTGCCAGCAGCTTAGCCAAAACGGGAACTGAAGCTTTCTTT. It yields the protein CASSLAKTGTEAFF.

The V call is TRBV28, the J call TRBJ2-1; D is possibly TRBD1 (6 bases). This CDR3 has 14 amino acids. In germline, CDR1 is MDHEN, CDR2 SYDVKM. V gave up 5 bases and J gave up 7 bases, with 15 bases separating them. CDR3 loop: CASSLRGRGNEQFF. CDR3 nucleotides: TGTGCCAGCAGTCTCAGGGGTAGGGGGAATGAGCAGTTCTTC.

The CDR3 DNA is TGTGCCAGCAGTTTACGGACAGGGGGAGGCTACACCTTC. As protein: CASSLRTGGGYTF. V and J are TRBV6-5 and TRBJ1-2; 10 positions agree with TRBD1. CDR3 length: 13 residues. V was clipped by 4 bases and J by 8 bases; unmatched bases: 4. Germline V gene lookup returns CDR1 MNHEY and CDR2 SVGAGI.

V usage is TRBV2 and J usage is TRBJ1-2, with a possible D match to TRBD1 (5 bases). Per germline, CDR1 SNHLY and CDR2 FYNNEI. V lost 1 base, J lost 4 bases, and 13 bases lay in between. This CDR3 contains 15 residues. CDR3 nucleotides: TGTGCCAGCAGTGAAGGACAGAAACAACTCTATGGCTACACCTTC. Translated, it gives CASSEGQKQLYGYTF.

The chain links TRBV5-4 to TRBJ2-7; D is undetermined. V lost 4 bases and J 4 bases, leaving 9 bases between the germline ends. The germline V gene encodes CDR1 SGHNT and CDR2 YYREEE (reference sequence). There are 12 residues in the CDR3. CDR3 in amino acids: CASSIETYEQYF. The CDR3 coding sequence is TGTGCCAGCAGCATTGAAACTTACGAGCAGTACTTC.

The chain links TRBV11-2 to TRBJ2-2, with 9 nucleotides matching TRBD2. V lost 5 bases and J lost 3; bases outside the gene matches: 4. This CDR3 has 15 amino acids. Germline V gene lookup returns CDR1 SGHAT and CDR2 FQNNGV. The DNA of the CDR3 is TGTGCCAGCAGCAAGAGGACTAGCGACACCGGGGAGCTGTTTTTT. Amino acids: CASSKRTSDTGELFF.

V and J are TRBV7-3 and TRBJ2-7; D remains ambiguous. The CDR3 totals 14 residues. The V and J ends lost 2 bases and 2 bases respectively, with 10 bases between them. In germline, CDR1 is SGHTA, CDR2 FQGTGA. The CDR3 DNA reads TGTGCCAGCAGCTTAGGCCAGGTCCCCTACGAGCAGTACTTC. This gives the protein CASSLGQVPYEQYF.

J is TRBJ1-2 and V is TRBV7-6; tentatively, D is TRBD1 (5 bases). Looked up from germline, CDR1 is SGHVS and CDR2 is FNYEAQ. With 5 bases removed from V and 1 base from J, the gap between germline ends came to 11 bases. This CDR3 contains 14 residues. DNA of the CDR3: TGTGCCAGCAGCCCCGGGACTCTTAACTATGGCTACACCTTC. Translated: CASSPGTLNYGYTF.

The chain combines TRBV6-4 with TRBJ2-3, with 9 bases fitting TRBD2. Trimming took 4 bases from V and 3 from J; bases not matched to a gene: 8. Germline V gene lookup returns CDR1 MRHNA and CDR2 SNTAGT. This CDR3 spans 16 amino acids. The CDR3 is CASSGAGGRKTDTQYF. CDR3 nucleotides: TGTGCCAGCAGTGGGGCGGGGGGGAGGAAAACAGATACGCAGTATTTT.

The chain links TRBV6-6 to TRBJ2-2; D remains ambiguous. V lost 5 bases, J lost 8 bases, and 12 bases lay in between. The germline V gene has CDR1 MNHNY and CDR2 SVGAGI (reference sequence). This CDR3 is built from 13 residues. This CDR3 reads CASSTQTLGELFF. The CDR3 DNA is TGTGCCAGCAGTACTCAGACTCTTGGGGAGCTGTTTTTT.

This clone was picked up a small number of times. V usage is TRBV7-8 and J usage is TRBJ2-1; TRBD2 aligns across 10 bases. Germline V lookup: CDR1 SGHVS, CDR2 FQNEAQ. V lost 5 bases, J lost 4 bases, and 5 bases stayed unmatched. This CDR3 contains 15 residues. DNA for the CDR3: TGTGCCAGCAGCCTTAGCGGGGGGAATTACAATGAGCAGTTCTTC. Translation: CASSLSGGNYNEQFF.

The rearrangement links TRBV30 to TRBJ1-5, with 10 nucleotides matching TRBD1. Germline-derived CDR1 and CDR2 are GTSNPN and SVGIG (reference sequence). The trim removed 2 bases at V and 3 bases at J, leaving 4 bases unmatched. CDR3 length: 15 residues. The CDR3, as DNA: TGTGCCTGGAGTTGGACAGGGGGTAACAATCAGCCCCAGCATTTT. Encoded protein: CAWSWTGGNNQPQHF.

This sequence joins TRBV5-1 and TRBJ2-7; 12 nucleotides align to TRBD1. V trimming: 4 bases; J trimming: 5 bases; junction bases outside the gene matches: 4. The V gene's germline CDR1 is SGHRS and CDR2 YFSETQ. CDR3 length: 14 amino acids. The CDR3 region is CASSRDRGPDEQYF. The CDR3 DNA reads TGCGCCAGCAGCCGGGACAGGGGGCCTGACGAGCAGTACTTC. The whole variable domain, remainder taken from reference TRBV5-1 and TRBJ2-7, is KAGVTQTPRYLIKTRGQQVTLSCSPISGHRSVSWYQQTPGQGLQFLFEYFSETQRNKGNFPGRFSGRQFSNSRSEMNVSTLELGDSALYLCASSRDRGPDEQYFGPGTRLTVT.

The CDR3 reads CASSPQSEEDSPLHF. The DNA of the CDR3 is TGTGCCAGCTCACCACAATCCGAGGAGGATTCACCCCTCCACTTT. This chain uses TRBV18 with TRBJ1-6; D is uncertain. Per the germline V gene, CDR1 is KGHSH and CDR2 is LQKENI. The CDR3 contains 15 residues. Trimming stripped 1 base from V and 8 bases from J, with 12 bases between.

This clone was counted a single time. CDR3 coding DNA: TGTGCCTGGAGGACAGGGGTTGTCACTGAAGCTTTCTTT. As protein: CAWRTGVVTEAFF. The V gene is TRBV30, the J gene TRBJ1-1; 8 nucleotides agree with TRBD1. The V gene end was trimmed by 3 bases and the J gene end by 4 bases; junction bases not matched to a gene: 4. CDR3 size: 13 residues. CDR1 and CDR2 (germline): GTSNPN, SVGIG (reference sequence).

The rearrangement uses TRBV5-1 and TRBJ2-2; TRBD1 aligns across 7 bases. Germline CDR1 SGHRS, CDR2 YFSETQ. This CDR3 has 15 residues. The trim removed 4 bases at V and 0 bases at J, leaving 3 bases unmatched. The CDR3 loop reads CASSVDRTNTGELFF. DNA for the CDR3: TGCGCCAGCAGCGTGGACAGGACGAACACCGGGGAGCTGTTTTTT.

The chain recombines TRBV28 with TRBJ1-1, with 7 bases that match TRBD1. The CDR3 runs 17 residues. The J segment lost 1 base and the V segment lost 6 bases, leaving 14 bases of the junction unmatched. Germline CDR1 is MDHEN and CDR2 is SYDVKM. The CDR3 nucleotides are TGTGCCAGCAGCTCAACTTTCACAGGGGTAGAGAACACTGAAGCTTTCTTT. Residues: CASSSTFTGVENTEAFF. The complete variable domain, with remaining parts taken from reference TRBV28 and TRBJ1-1, reads DVKVTQSSRYLVKRTGEKVFLECVQDMDHENMFWYRQDPGLGLRLIYFSYDVKMKEKGDIPEGYSVSREKKERFSLILESASTNQTSMYLCASSSTFTGVENTEAFFGQGTRLTVV.

The genes are TRBV5-6 and TRBJ2-6; 7 nucleotides line up with TRBD2. CDR1 is SGHDT, CDR2 YYEEEE, per germline. The ends lost 0 bases at V and 2 bases at J; junction bases unmatched: 2. The length of the CDR3 is 16 residues. The CDR3 DNA follows: TGTGCCAGCAGCTTGGCCGCGGGGGCTGGGGCCAACGTCCTGACTTTC. It specifies CASSLAAGAGANVLTF.